This T cell receptor beta chain is from a study of cytomegalovirus exposure and HLA in healthy donors. Study-level results: Roughly uniform sequencing depth across donors was assumed, possibly incorrectly. Listed as cytomegalovirus-associated were 150 to 200 TCR beta chains. The records held CMV serostatus as the only immune exposure information.

PCR amplification relied on 60 Vbeta primers (plus 13 Jbeta primers). Clones were read by immunoSEQ multiplex PCR, and TCRdb kept only the in-frame ones, dropping some. The table includes 75,000 to 100,000 clones, approximately 80% detected once. Trimming took 6 bases from V and 0 from J, leaving 12 bases between them. This CDR3 is built from 15 residues. Germline V gene data show CDR1 as MNHEY and CDR2 as SVGAGI. This clone was seen once. Its antigen is undetermined. The chain links TRBV6-5 to TRBJ1-3; tentatively, D is TRBD1 (6 bases). The receptor was isolated from a man aged 35-49 years in good health and CMV-seronegative. Sequenced material: PBMCs. The CDR3 sequence: CASSLGQHSGNTIYF. The CDR3 DNA reads as TGTGCCAGCAGCCTAGGACAGCACTCTGGAAACACCATATATTTT.